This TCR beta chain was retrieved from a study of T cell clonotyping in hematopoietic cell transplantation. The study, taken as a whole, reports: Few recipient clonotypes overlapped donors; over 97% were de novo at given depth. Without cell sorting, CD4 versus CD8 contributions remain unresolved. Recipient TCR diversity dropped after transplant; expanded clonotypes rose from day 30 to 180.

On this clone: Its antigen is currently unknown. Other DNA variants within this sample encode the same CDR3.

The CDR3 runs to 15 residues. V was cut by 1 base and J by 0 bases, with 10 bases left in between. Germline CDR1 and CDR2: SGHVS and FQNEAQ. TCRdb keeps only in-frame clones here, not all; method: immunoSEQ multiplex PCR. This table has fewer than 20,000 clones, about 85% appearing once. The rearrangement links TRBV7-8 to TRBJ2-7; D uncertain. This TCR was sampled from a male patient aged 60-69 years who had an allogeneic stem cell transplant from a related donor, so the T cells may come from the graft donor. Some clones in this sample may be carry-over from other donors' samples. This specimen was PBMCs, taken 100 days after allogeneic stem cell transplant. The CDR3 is CASSLGTFSSYEQYF. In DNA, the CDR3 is TGTGCCAGCAGCTTAGGAACATTTAGCTCCTACGAGCAGTACTTC.